Presented here are 21 T cell receptor beta chains from one specimen sequenced in a study of neoadjuvant nivolumab and ipilimumab in lung cancer. Using immunoSEQ multiplex PCR, the repertoire was profiled, and TCRdb retains in-frame clones only, with some absent. The sample yields tens of thousands of clones, around nine tenths seen once. The sample here was blood, taken before neoadjuvant nivolumab, alone or with ipilimumab. The receptor source for this set is an adult with non-small cell lung cancer. Some clones in this sample may be carry-over from other donors' samples.

The chain employs TRBV5-4 and TRBJ2-2; 9 positions agree with TRBD1. V lost 4 bases and J lost 5; bases outside the gene matches: 6. Germline values: CDR1 SGHNT, CDR2 YYREEE (reference sequence). The CDR3 spans 15 residues. This CDR3 is CASSQGQGRTGELFF. The CDR3 coding sequence is TGTGCCAGCAGCCAGGGACAGGGAAGGACCGGGGAGCTGTTTTTT. Variable domain in full (rest from reference TRBV5-4 and TRBJ2-2): ETGVTQSPTHLIKTRGQQVTLRCSSQSGHNTVSWYQQALGQGPQFIFQYYREEENGRGNFPPRFSGLQFPNYSSELNVNALELDDSALYLCASSQGQGRTGELFFGEGSRLTVL.

This clone was counted once. This chain links TRBV9 with TRBJ1-1; D is possibly TRBD1 (6 bases). V was shortened by 5 bases and J by 0 bases, with 11 bases between the two germline ends. Per germline, CDR1 SGDLS and CDR2 YYNGEE. The CDR3 has 14 amino acids. The CDR3 DNA reads as TGTGCCAGCAGAGGTGGGGGCGTGAACACTGAAGCTTTCTTT. It encodes CASRGGGVNTEAFF.

This clone was picked up one time. This rearrangement joins TRBV5-4 to TRBJ2-1; 11 bases are shared with TRBD2. This CDR3 has 17 amino acids. Looked up from germline, CDR1 is SGHNT and CDR2 is YYREEE (reference sequence). V shed 5 bases, J shed 5 bases, and the junction held 12 bases outside the gene matches. CDR3 residues: CASRPSIAGGKNNEQFF. The CDR3 DNA sequence: TGTGCCAGCAGGCCTTCGATAGCGGGAGGGAAGAACAATGAGCAGTTCTTC.

Only one count was recorded for this clone. The chain uses TRBV5-1 and TRBJ2-3; 11 bases line up with TRBD2. The V gene's germline CDR1 is SGHRS and CDR2 YFSETQ. There are 15 residues in the CDR3. The J segment lost 4 bases and the V segment lost 6 bases, leaving 7 bases of the junction unmatched. The DNA for the CDR3 is TGCGCCAGCAACCTAGCGGGAGGTTTCGCAGATACGCAGTATTTT. Translating gives CASNLAGGFADTQYF.

The gene calls are TRBV9 and TRBJ2-1; TRBD2 agrees at 12 bases. Per the germline V gene, CDR1 is SGDLS and CDR2 is YYNGEE. This CDR3 region has 17 residues. V lost 3 bases and J lost 7; bases outside the gene matches: 11. This chain's CDR3 is CASSGRLAGVSVNEQFF. The CDR3, as DNA: TGTGCCAGCAGCGGAAGACTAGCGGGAGTGAGCGTAAATGAGCAGTTCTTC.

The chain employs TRBV7-8 and TRBJ2-1, with D possibly TRBD2 on 6 matching bases. Between the trimmed V and J ends, which lost 1 base and 7 bases, there was a span of 8 bases. This CDR3 is built from 13 residues. The germline V gene encodes CDR1 SGHVS and CDR2 FQNEAQ. CDR3 coding DNA: TGTGCCAGCAGCTTAGGGGCGGGGAATGAGCAGTTCTTC. Protein product: CASSLGAGNEQFF.

This clone appeared once. The chain recombines TRBV6-5 with TRBJ2-5; 7 nucleotides match TRBD1. In germline, CDR1 is MNHEY, CDR2 SVGAGI. V was pared by 5 bases and J by 4 bases, with 7 bases of the junction left unmatched. CDR3 length equals 14 residues. The CDR3 sequence: CASSIQRGLETQYF. The CDR3, as DNA: TGTGCCAGCAGTATCCAGAGGGGGCTAGAGACCCAGTACTTC.

The V gene is TRBV21-1, the J gene TRBJ1-1. TRBV21-1 is a pseudogene segment. The CDR3 loop spans 12 amino acids. The CDR3, as DNA: TGTGCCAGCAGGGAAGGGTTACCTGAAGCTTTCTTT. Translating gives CASREGLPEAFF.

The chain carries TRBV9 and TRBJ1-2, with D maybe TRBD1 (5 bases). V gave up 0 bases and J gave up 3 bases, with 12 bases separating them. The CDR3 covers 15 residues. Germline loops: CDR1 SGDLS, CDR2 YYNGEE. CDR3 sequence (DNA): TGTGCCAGCAGCGTAGCGGCACAGGCATACTATGGCTACACCTTC. It is translated as CASSVAAQAYYGYTF.

This rearrangement joins TRBV7-6 to TRBJ2-5, with D possibly matching TRBD1 (5 bases). The germline V and J ends were trimmed by 4 bases and 2 bases, with 8 bases remaining between them. In germline, CDR1 is SGHVS, CDR2 FNYEAQ. CDR3 length: 13 residues. The CDR3 region is CASSSGQQETQYF. CDR3 DNA sequence: TGTGCCAGCAGCTCCGGACAACAAGAGACCCAGTACTTC.

This clone appeared a single time. This rearrangement joins TRBV29-1 to TRBJ2-7; TRBD1 agrees at 7 bases. Unmatched junction bases numbered 2, after V lost 3 bases and J lost 3 bases. This CDR3 spans 12 amino acids. Germline assignment: CDR1 SQVTM and CDR2 ANQGSEA. The CDR3 DNA reads TGCAGCGTTGAGGGACAGAGCTACGAGCAGTACTTC. This codes for CSVEGQSYEQYF.

This clone occurred once. The chain recombines TRBV29-1 with TRBJ2-2, with D possibly being TRBD1 or TRBD2 (5 bases each). CDR1 is SQVTM and CDR2 is ANQGSEA in the germline V gene. The CDR3 extends over 13 amino acids. The CDR3 DNA is TGCAGTGTCGTGAGGGACGACACCGGGGAGCTGTTTTTT. Encoded protein: CSVVRDDTGELFF.

The chain has TRBV5-1 and TRBJ2-3; perhaps D is TRBD1 or TRBD2 (5 bases each). Germline CDR1 SGHRS, CDR2 YFSETQ. V was shortened by 5 bases and J by 4 bases, with 11 bases between the two germline ends. The CDR3 covers 13 residues. The CDR3 reads CASRQGEPDTQYF. In DNA, the CDR3 is TGCGCCAGCAGACAAGGGGAGCCAGATACGCAGTATTTT.

The chain carries TRBV19 and TRBJ2-7; D is uncertain. CDR3 length: 14 residues. V was cut by 4 bases and J by 0 bases, with 10 bases left in between. Germline V gene lookup returns CDR1 LNHDA and CDR2 SQIVND (reference sequence). The CDR3, as DNA: TGTGCCAGTAGTACAGACTCGACCTCCTACGAGCAGTACTTC. It codes for CASSTDSTSYEQYF.

The CDR3 spells CASSGTGGAGELFF. The CDR3 DNA is TGTGCCAGCAGCGGGACAGGAGGGGCCGGGGAGCTGTTTTTT. The chain uses TRBV7-3 and TRBJ2-2; 8 bases are shared with TRBD1. CDR1 SGHTA and CDR2 FQGTGA come from the germline V gene. This CDR3 region has 14 residues. Germline trimming cut 5 bases from V and 6 bases from J; bases unmatched to any gene: 5.

The genes are TRBV2 and TRBJ1-4; tentative D call: TRBD1 (5 bases). Germline CDR1 reads SNHLY; CDR2 reads FYNNEI. The V gene lost 6 bases and the J gene lost 5 bases, with 13 bases spanning the gap. The CDR3 totals 14 residues. The chain's CDR3 is CASRGRGGNEKLFF. The CDR3 region has the DNA TGTGCCAGCAGGGGCCGGGGGGGGAATGAAAAACTGTTTTTT.

The rearrangement joins TRBV10-3 to TRBJ2-7; D is unclear. CDR3 length equals 12 residues. Germline CDR1 and CDR2: ENHRY and SYGVKD. Trimming stripped 6 bases from V and 5 bases from J, with 11 bases between. In DNA, the CDR3 is TGTGCCATCAGGGCGGCACGGGACGAGCAGTACTTC. Translating it yields CAIRAARDEQYF.

The CDR3 spells CASSSQGAANTEAFF. Here the CDR3 DNA reads TGTGCCAGCAGCTCGCAGGGGGCTGCGAACACTGAAGCTTTCTTT. The chain is built from TRBV5-4 and TRBJ1-1; 8 nucleotides line up with TRBD1. The CDR3 loop spans 15 amino acids. Trimming at V came to 3 bases and at J to 1 base, leaving 5 bases not matched to a gene. Germline-derived CDR1 and CDR2 are SGHNT and YYREEE (reference sequence).

The chain carries TRBV29-1 and TRBJ1-1; D gene uncertain. Trimming stripped 5 bases from V and 3 bases from J, with 7 bases between. The CDR3 loop spans 11 amino acids. Germline V gene lookup returns CDR1 SQVTM and CDR2 ANQGSEA. The CDR3 DNA reads TGCAGCGTTCTAGGGTACACTGAAGCTTTCTTT. Translating it yields CSVLGYTEAFF.

The chain couples TRBV7-2 to TRBJ2-3; 11 bases map to TRBD2. This CDR3 contains 15 residues. CDR1 and CDR2 (germline): SGHTA, FQGNSA. Trimming at V came to 3 bases and at J to 3 bases, leaving 2 bases not matched to a gene. CDR3 sequence reads: CASSFRTSGTDTQYF. The CDR3 DNA follows: TGTGCCAGCAGCTTTCGGACTAGCGGGACAGATACGCAGTATTTT. The full variable domain, rest sourced from reference TRBV7-2 and TRBJ2-3, is GAGVSQSPSNKVTEKGKDVELRCDPISGHTALYWYRQSLGQGLEFLIYFQGNSAPDKSGLPSDRFSAERTGGSVSTLTIQRTQQEDSAVYLCASSFRTSGTDTQYFGPGTRLTVL.

This clone appeared a few times. V usage is TRBV28 and J usage is TRBJ1-2; 8 nucleotides agree with TRBD1. Germline CDR1 reads MDHEN; CDR2 reads SYDVKM. V lost 6 bases, J lost 6 bases, and 12 bases stayed unmatched. The CDR3 sequence is 15 residues long. The CDR3 region has the DNA TGTGCCAGCAGCCTCAATCAGGGGGCCACTAATGGCTACACCTTC. Translation: CASSLNQGATNGYTF.